This T cell receptor beta chain was sequenced in a study of T cell responses to AZD1222 COVID-19 vaccine. Trimming left V 8 bases short and J 2 bases short, with 10 bases between. Germline values: CDR1 GTSNPN, CDR2 SVGIG (reference sequence). The CDR3 has 11 residues. The assay was immunoSEQ multiplex PCR, and TCRdb's table has in-frame clones only and misses some. Seen here are 95,000 to 110,000 clones, about 92% observed once, and the top ten hold roughly 9%. The starting material was peripheral blood, obtained 28 days after the second AZD1222 dose. J is TRBJ2-7 and V is TRBV30, with D hard to call. The sequence derives from an adult who received the AZD1222 COVID-19 vaccine. The CDR3 loop is CAQDGAYEQYF. The CDR3 DNA reads as TGTGCCCAAGACGGAGCCTACGAGCAGTACTTC.